This T cell receptor beta chain originates from a study of cytomegalovirus exposure and HLA in healthy donors. PCR was performed using 60 Vbeta and 13 Jbeta primers. Clones were sequenced by immunoSEQ multiplex PCR, and TCRdb holds only the in-frame ones, with some missing. The sample comprises about 200,000 clones, 73% of which are singletons, and about 2% rests with the top ten. V was shortened by 1 base and J by 1 base, with 16 bases between the two germline ends. Looked up from germline, CDR1 is MNHNS and CDR2 is SASEGT. The CDR3 runs 17 residues. Sequenced: PBMCs. The chain links TRBV6-1 to TRBJ1-1; the D is unclear. This TCR derives from a woman between 25 and 40 years old in good health and CMV-seronegative. The CDR3 reads CASSEGRFRGGNTEAFF. The CDR3 DNA sequence: TGTGCCAGCAGTGAAGGTCGTTTCAGAGGTGGGAACACTGAAGCTTTCTTT.